This entry lists 20 T cell receptor beta chains sequenced from one sample in a study of shared clonotypes between healthy human individuals. The protocol was immunoSEQ multiplex PCR, while the TCRdb copy is restricted to in-frame clones and leaves out a portion. The sample holds under 1,100,000 clones, approximately 78% seen once. The sample taken for sequencing was memory CD4+ T cells from PBMCs. Stated subset: CD45RA-negative fraction. The receptors were gathered from a man aged 18 to 30 in good health. Some clones in this sample may be carry-over from other donors' samples.

This clone showed up many times. The same CDR3 can be traced to other DNA sequences in this sample. This chain links TRBV19 with TRBJ1-5, with D tentatively TRBD1 (6 bases). CDR1 LNHDA and CDR2 SQIVND come from the germline V gene (reference sequence). The CDR3 loop spans 14 amino acids. V was pared by 1 base and J by 4 bases, with 8 bases between. For the CDR3, the DNA is TGTGCCAGTAGTATAGGAACAGGGAATCAGCCCCAGCATTTT. Its translation: CASSIGTGNQPQHF.

This chain links TRBV18 with TRBJ2-7; 7 bases are shared with TRBD1. Per the germline V gene, CDR1 is KGHSH and CDR2 is LQKENI. This CDR3 contains 13 residues. Trimming at V came to 6 bases and at J to 0 bases, leaving 2 bases not matched to a gene. The CDR3 sequence is CASSWDSSYEQYF. Here the CDR3 DNA reads TGTGCCAGCTCTTGGGACAGCTCCTACGAGCAGTACTTC.

This chain joins TRBV29-1 and TRBJ1-1; 7 bases are shared with TRBD1. This CDR3 has 12 amino acids. Germline values: CDR1 SQVTM, CDR2 ANQGSEA. V was clipped by 4 bases and J by 3 bases; unmatched bases: 2. As DNA, the CDR3 is TGCAGCGTTGGGACAGGATACACTGAAGCTTTCTTT. Translating gives CSVGTGYTEAFF.

The CDR3 is CASSWTAFNEKLFF. CDR3 in DNA: TGTGCCAGTTCCTGGACAGCATTTAATGAAAAACTGTTTTTT. The gene calls are TRBV19 and TRBJ1-4, with a possible D match to TRBD1 (6 bases). CDR3 length: 14 residues. Germline-derived CDR1 and CDR2 are LNHDA and SQIVND (reference sequence). V lost 8 bases to trimming and J lost 4 bases, with 14 bases between them.

This clone showed up just a few times. The chain uses TRBV29-1 and TRBJ1-1, with 7 positions matching TRBD1. The V gene's germline CDR1 is SQVTM and CDR2 ANQGSEA. J lost 3 bases, V lost 5 bases, and 6 bases had no gene match. This CDR3 has 13 amino acids. CDR3 sequence reads: CSVYRGRDTEAFF. CDR3 in DNA: TGCAGCGTTTACAGGGGACGGGACACTGAAGCTTTCTTT. The whole variable domain, filled in from reference TRBV29-1 and TRBJ1-1, reads SAVISQKPSRDICQRGTSLTIQCQVDSQVTMMFWYRQQPGQSLTLIATANQGSEATYESGFVIDKFPISRPNLTFSTLTVSNMSPEDSSIYLCSVYRGRDTEAFFGQGTRLTVV.

This rearrangement joins TRBV5-1 to TRBJ2-7; TRBD2 matches 10 bases. Trimming removed 3 bases from V and 3 bases from J; junction bases left unmatched: 6. The CDR3 totals 15 residues. CDR1 is SGHRS and CDR2 is YFSETQ in the germline V gene. The CDR3 sequence is CASSYQAGGYYEQYF. The CDR3 DNA is TGCGCCAGCAGCTACCAAGCGGGAGGGTACTACGAGCAGTACTTC.

This chain connects TRBV7-2 to TRBJ1-2; weak D call: TRBD1 (6 bases). Trimming took 2 bases from V and 7 from J, leaving 20 bases between them. Germline loops: CDR1 SGHTA, CDR2 FQGNSA. The CDR3 contains 16 residues. The CDR3 nucleotides are TGTGCCAGCAGCTTAAGGACCCTCGGGCAGGGGAGTGGCTACACCTTC. It codes for CASSLRTLGQGSGYTF.

V gene TRBV5-1 combines with J gene TRBJ2-2; perhaps TRBD1 as D (6 bases). V was cut by 5 bases and J by 3 bases, with 14 bases left in between. In germline, CDR1 is SGHRS, CDR2 YFSETQ. There are 15 residues in the CDR3. DNA for the CDR3: TGCGCCAGCAGTTTATTCAGACAGGACACCGGGGAGCTGTTTTTT. Encoded protein: CASSLFRQDTGELFF.

This chain joins TRBV30 and TRBJ2-1; 15 positions match TRBD2. The CDR3 extends over 16 amino acids. Per germline, CDR1 GTSNPN and CDR2 SVGIG (reference sequence). J gave up 6 bases and V 2 bases, and 5 bases lay outside the gene matches. CDR3 amino acids: CAWSRGLAGGGNEQFF. The CDR3 nucleotides are TGTGCCTGGAGTAGGGGACTAGCGGGAGGAGGCAATGAGCAGTTCTTC.

The chain has TRBV9 and TRBJ1-2; unclear D gene. Per germline, CDR1 SGDLS and CDR2 YYNGEE. V was trimmed by 0 bases and J by 2 bases, leaving 8 bases between them. There are 14 residues in the CDR3. Here the CDR3 DNA reads TGTGCCAGCAGCGTAGGCCCAAGCAACTATGGCTACACCTTC. Translation: CASSVGPSNYGYTF.

V gene TRBV10-3 combines with J gene TRBJ1-1; D remains unclear. The germline V gene has CDR1 ENHRY and CDR2 SYGVKD. The CDR3 has 12 amino acids. Trimming stripped 6 bases from V and 0 bases from J, with 5 bases between. The CDR3 nucleotides read TGTGCCATCAGCACAATGAACACTGAAGCTTTCTTT. Protein: CAISTMNTEAFF.

The V and J genes are TRBV7-2 and TRBJ2-3; D call uncertain. Trimming cost V 5 bases and J 4 bases, with 10 bases left between them. Germline assignment: CDR1 SGHTA and CDR2 FQGNSA. CDR3 length: 13 amino acids. The CDR3 sequence: CASSQERSDTQYF. Here the CDR3 DNA reads TGTGCCAGCAGCCAAGAGAGGTCAGATACGCAGTATTTT.

For this clone: This may stem from a read error, because a much larger clone lies one nucleotide away. The V and J genes are TRBV9 and TRBJ2-7, with D maybe TRBD1 (5 bases). This CDR3 has 14 amino acids. Trimming stripped 4 bases from V and 5 bases from J, with 16 bases between. CDR1 is SGDLS, CDR2 YYNGEE, per germline. The CDR3 sequence: CASSPRLTVDEQYF. The CDR3 DNA sequence: TGTGCCAGCAGCCCCCGCCTGACAGTAGACGAGCAGTACTTC.

This clone has only a few counts. The chain links TRBV7-2 to TRBJ2-7; TRBD1 matches at 9 bases. J was trimmed by 2 bases and V by 5 bases; bases with no gene match: 1. The V gene's germline CDR1 is SGHTA and CDR2 FQGNSA. This CDR3 is 13 amino acids long. Here the CDR3 reads CASSRTGAYEQYF. CDR3 nucleotides: TGTGCCAGCAGCAGGACAGGGGCCTACGAGCAGTACTTC.

J is TRBJ1-2 and V is TRBV29-1; possible D gene TRBD1, 5 bases. Germline CDR1 reads SQVTM; CDR2 reads ANQGSEA. Between the trimmed V and J ends, which lost 6 bases and 9 bases, there was a span of 23 bases. The CDR3 is made up of 14 amino acids. CDR3 region: CSVERRWQGSSYTF. The CDR3 DNA follows: TGCAGCGTCGAACGAAGGTGGCAGGGATCAAGCTACACCTTC. The complete variable domain, with remaining parts taken from reference TRBV29-1 and TRBJ1-2, reads SAVISQKPSRDICQRGTSLTIQCQVDSQVTMMFWYRQQPGQSLTLIATANQGSEATYESGFVIDKFPISRPNLTFSTLTVSNMSPEDSSIYLCSVERRWQGSSYTFGSGTRLTVV.

V is TRBV19 and J is TRBJ1-2; weak D call: TRBD1 (5 bases). Germline CDR1 reads LNHDA; CDR2 reads SQIVND (reference sequence). The CDR3 is made up of 13 amino acids. With 3 bases removed from V and 6 bases from J, the gap between germline ends came to 11 bases. The DNA for the CDR3 is TGTGCCAGTAGTATTGGGGCCTCCGATGGCTACACCTTC. Amino acid sequence: CASSIGASDGYTF.

Notes on this clone: This may come from a read error, since a much larger clone is one base off. The rearrangement links TRBV6-5 to TRBJ1-4, with D maybe TRBD1 (5 bases). This CDR3 region has 14 residues. Germline loops: CDR1 MNHEY, CDR2 SVGAGI. The CDR3 here is CASKEGPWGEKPFF. The CDR3 region has the DNA TGTGCCAGTAAAGAGGGACCCTGGGGGGAAAAACCGTTTTTT.

The chain joins TRBV10-1 to TRBJ2-7; TRBD1 might be the D (6 bases). The germline V and J ends were trimmed by 6 bases and 1 base, with 10 bases remaining between them. Germline-derived CDR1 and CDR2 are WNHNN and SYGVQD (reference sequence). The CDR3 length is 13 residues. CDR3 protein: CASSEQGSYEQYF. CDR3 DNA sequence: TGCGCCAGCAGCGAACAGGGATCCTACGAGCAGTACTTC.

J is TRBJ2-1 and V is TRBV5-1, with TRBD2 matching 10 bases. The V gene end was trimmed by 3 bases and the J gene end by 8 bases; junction bases not matched to a gene: 8. CDR3 length: 15 amino acids. Germline V gene data show CDR1 as SGHRS and CDR2 as YFSETQ. CDR3 amino acids: CASSWSGTSEDEQFF. In DNA, the CDR3 is TGCGCCAGCAGCTGGAGCGGGACTAGCGAGGATGAGCAGTTCTTC.

The chain employs TRBV5-1 and TRBJ1-1, with D perhaps matching TRBD1 (5 bases). The CDR3 covers 13 residues. V shed 2 bases and J shed 7 bases, with 12 bases lying between them. Germline values: CDR1 SGHRS, CDR2 YFSETQ. CDR3 coding DNA: TGCGCCAGCAGCTTAGGGGAAAGAGGTGAAGCTTTCTTT. It codes for CASSLGERGEAFF.